This T cell receptor beta chain was captured by sequencing in a study of blood T cell repertoires in COVID-19. In the study overall: Samples representing acute and convalescent COVID-19 were sourced from the United States, Italy and Spain.

With 3 bases removed from V and 3 bases from J, the gap between germline ends came to 10 bases. CDR1 is LGHNA and CDR2 is YSLEER in the germline V gene. CDR3 length: 14 amino acids. Authors' processing steps: Nucleated cell counts were estimated from reference gene primer amplification. The data were produced by immunoSEQ multiplex PCR, yet TCRdb's version contains in-frame clones alone and is incomplete. The DNA gave D and trimming, while V, J and clone size come from that table. The table has 100,000 to 150,000 clones, approximately 90% seen once. This chain connects TRBV4-3 to TRBJ2-3; the D gene is possibly TRBD1 (5 bases). This clonotype was obtained from a man over 45 with acute or convalescent COVID-19. The sample consisted of peripheral blood. CDR3 nucleotides: TGCGCCAGCAGCCAGGGGCGCGGAACAGATACGCAGTATTTT. Translating gives CASSQGRGTDTQYF.